This is a list of T cell receptor beta chains from one sample in a study of PD-1 blockade in classical Hodgkin lymphoma. Sequenced by immunoSEQ multiplex PCR; TCRdb stores in-frame clones only, minus some. The sample contains approximately 41,000 clones, 86% of which appear only once. The sequencing here drew on peripheral blood mononuclear cells (PBMCs), taken before the second cycle of nivolumab. The receptors come from a human donor with classical Hodgkin lymphoma. The CDR3 runs from the conserved cysteine through the conserved F or W. Fields, in order: J gene, D gene, V gene, clone size, CDR3 protein, CDR3 DNA. A D gene is named only where the DNA matches it firmly. The listing skips clone size in some rows; elsewhere it reads once, few, many or a size class.

J gene: TRBJ2-1; D gene: TRBD2; V gene: TRBV5-1; clone size: once; CDR3 protein: CASSHRTSGSHNEQFF; CDR3 DNA: TGCGCCAGCAGCCACCGGACTAGCGGGTCCCACAATGAGCAGTTCTTC
J gene: TRBJ2-7; D gene: .; V gene: TRBV28; clone size: .; CDR3 protein: CASTQPTYPHEQYF; CDR3 DNA: TGTGCCAGCACCCAACCGACCTATCCCCACGAGCAGTACTTC
J gene: TRBJ1-6; D gene: TRBD1; V gene: TRBV4-3; clone size: .; CDR3 protein: CASSQDNRGKGSPLHF; CDR3 DNA: TGCGCCAGCAGCCAAGACAACAGGGGTAAAGGGTCACCCCTCCACTTT
J gene: TRBJ2-4; D gene: .; V gene: TRBV7-2; clone size: .; CDR3 protein: CASSYGGAKNIQYF; CDR3 DNA: TGTGCCAGCAGCTATGGGGGAGCCAAAAACATTCAGTACTTC
J gene: TRBJ1-2; D gene: .; V gene: TRBV11-2; clone size: .; CDR3 protein: CASSYTGWGYGYTF; CDR3 DNA: TGTGCCAGCAGCTACACGGGCTGGGGCTATGGCTACACCTTC
J gene: TRBJ1-5; D gene: TRBD1; V gene: TRBV19; clone size: .; CDR3 protein: CASSFQGAGGNQPQHF; CDR3 DNA: TGTGCCAGTAGTTTTCAGGGGGCGGGAGGGAATCAGCCCCAGCATTTT
J gene: TRBJ1-1; D gene: .; V gene: TRBV28; clone size: .; CDR3 protein: CASSLTGASDTEAFF; CDR3 DNA: TGTGCCAGCAGTTTAACCGGTGCGAGTGACACTGAAGCTTTCTTT
J gene: TRBJ2-7; D gene: .; V gene: TRBV23-1; clone size: .; CDR3 protein: CASSHTAYEQYF; CDR3 DNA: TGCGCCAGCAGTCATACAGCCTACGAGCAGTACTTC
J gene: TRBJ1-1; D gene: TRBD1; V gene: TRBV9; clone size: once; CDR3 protein: CASSDQGGVYTEAFF; CDR3 DNA: TGTGCCAGCAGCGACCAGGGGGGGGTGTACACTGAAGCTTTCTTT
J gene: TRBJ2-7; D gene: .; V gene: TRBV10-1; clone size: few; CDR3 protein: CASSESPGYEQYF; CDR3 DNA: TGCGCCAGCAGTGAGTCCCCAGGCTACGAGCAGTACTTC
J gene: TRBJ2-1; D gene: .; V gene: TRBV4-3; clone size: once; CDR3 protein: CASSQDFGSSYNEQFF; CDR3 DNA: TGCGCCAGCAGCCAAGATTTCGGAAGCTCCTACAATGAGCAGTTCTTC
J gene: TRBJ2-1; D gene: .; V gene: TRBV5-1; clone size: .; CDR3 protein: CASSLPTGSNEQFF; CDR3 DNA: TGCGCCAGCAGCTTACCGACAGGTTCCAATGAGCAGTTCTTC
J gene: TRBJ2-6; D gene: .; V gene: TRBV18; clone size: .; CDR3 protein: CASSPLAGSGANVLTF; CDR3 DNA: TGTGCCAGCTCACCACTGGCAGGGTCTGGGGCCAACGTCCTGACTTTC
J gene: TRBJ1-2; D gene: .; V gene: TRBV28; clone size: .; CDR3 protein: CASSLWSANYGYTF; CDR3 DNA: TGTGCCAGCAGTTTATGGTCAGCTAACTATGGCTACACCTTC
J gene: TRBJ2-1; D gene: .; V gene: TRBV10-3; clone size: .; CDR3 protein: CAIRPGQAGGEQFF; CDR3 DNA: TGTGCCATCAGGCCGGGACAGGCGGGAGGTGAGCAGTTCTTC
J gene: TRBJ2-1; D gene: .; V gene: TRBV19; clone size: .; CDR3 protein: CASSIQGYNEQFF; CDR3 DNA: TGTGCCAGTAGTATCCAGGGCTACAATGAGCAGTTCTTC
J gene: TRBJ2-1; D gene: TRBD2; V gene: TRBV7-9; clone size: .; CDR3 protein: CASSLITSGGSYEQFF; CDR3 DNA: TGTGCCAGCAGCCTCATCACTAGCGGGGGGTCTTATGAGCAGTTCTTC
J gene: TRBJ2-3; D gene: TRBD2; V gene: TRBV19; clone size: few; CDR3 protein: CASSLRVAGGIDTQYF; CDR3 DNA: TGTGCCAGTAGCCTGCGGGTAGCGGGAGGAATTGATACGCAGTATTTT
J gene: TRBJ2-1; D gene: TRBD2; V gene: TRBV5-1; clone size: .; CDR3 protein: CASSLSGSGYNEQFF; CDR3 DNA: TGCGCCAGCAGCCTTAGCGGGAGCGGCTACAATGAGCAGTTCTTC
J gene: TRBJ1-2; D gene: TRBD1; V gene: TRBV6-5; clone size: .; CDR3 protein: CASSPWTGNYGYTF; CDR3 DNA: TGTGCCAGCAGCCCATGGACAGGGAACTATGGCTACACCTTC
J gene: TRBJ2-1; D gene: .; V gene: TRBV6-7; clone size: .; CDR3 protein: CASTPRGGNEQFF; CDR3 DNA: TGTGCCAGCACCCCCCGAGGCGGCAATGAGCAGTTCTTC
J gene: TRBJ1-1; D gene: .; V gene: TRBV20-1; clone size: once; CDR3 protein: CSARGAFF; CDR3 DNA: TGCAGTGCCCGTGGGGCTTTCTTT
J gene: TRBJ2-3; D gene: .; V gene: TRBV6-1; clone size: .; CDR3 protein: CATKGGAYGTQYF; CDR3 DNA: TGTGCCACAAAGGGGGGGGCCTATGGTACGCAGTATTTT
J gene: TRBJ2-3; D gene: .; V gene: TRBV7-9; clone size: .; CDR3 protein: CASSPREPDTQYF; CDR3 DNA: TGTGCCAGCAGCCCCCGGGAACCAGATACGCAGTATTTT
J gene: TRBJ2-1; D gene: .; V gene: TRBV21-1; clone size: .; CDR3 protein: CASSKRLAGGQFF; CDR3 DNA: TGTGCCAGCAGCAAACGGCTAGCGGGGGGGCAGTTCTTC
J gene: TRBJ2-7; D gene: .; V gene: TRBV5-3; clone size: .; CDR3 protein: CARSPFSRGVLSYEQYF; CDR3 DNA: TGTGCCAGAAGCCCCTTTAGTAGAGGGGTTCTCTCCTACGAGCAGTACTTC
J gene: TRBJ2-7; D gene: .; V gene: TRBV14; clone size: .; CDR3 protein: CASSQDLGKPFYEQYF; CDR3 DNA: TGTGCCAGCAGCCAAGATCTGGGGAAACCCTTCTACGAGCAGTACTTC
J gene: TRBJ2-7; D gene: .; V gene: TRBV7-8; clone size: .; CDR3 protein: CASSLAGSNEQYF; CDR3 DNA: TGTGCCAGCAGCTTGGCGGGGTCAAACGAGCAGTACTTC
J gene: TRBJ2-3; D gene: .; V gene: TRBV19; clone size: .; CDR3 protein: CASSIVNTDTQYF; CDR3 DNA: TGTGCCAGTAGTATCGTAAACACAGATACGCAGTATTTT
J gene: TRBJ2-7; D gene: TRBD2; V gene: TRBV18; clone size: few; CDR3 protein: CASSPTSGSSGFGEQYF; CDR3 DNA: TGTGCCAGCTCACCAACTAGCGGGAGCTCGGGGTTCGGCGAGCAGTACTTC
J gene: TRBJ2-7; D gene: .; V gene: TRBV21-1; clone size: .; CDR3 protein: CASRRGRIYEQYF; CDR3 DNA: TGTGCCAGCCGGAGGGGCCGTATCTACGAGCAGTACTTC
J gene: TRBJ1-5; D gene: .; V gene: TRBV27; clone size: few; CDR3 protein: CASSSAPDREPQHF; CDR3 DNA: TGTGCCAGCAGTTCCGCCCCCGACCGTGAGCCCCAGCATTTT
J gene: TRBJ2-1; D gene: TRBD2; V gene: TRBV5-1; clone size: .; CDR3 protein: CASSLEGPSGGASNEQFF; CDR3 DNA: TGCGCCAGCAGCTTGGAAGGGCCCAGCGGGGGGGCTAGTAATGAGCAGTTCTTC
J gene: TRBJ2-3; D gene: .; V gene: TRBV6-4; clone size: .; CDR3 protein: CASSDRLGTDTQYF; CDR3 DNA: TGTGCCAGCAGTGACCGCCTAGGCACAGATACGCAGTATTTT
J gene: TRBJ2-7; D gene: TRBD2; V gene: TRBV9; clone size: .; CDR3 protein: CASSPSGLAMYEQYF; CDR3 DNA: TGTGCCAGCAGCCCCTCGGGACTAGCGATGTACGAGCAGTACTTC
J gene: TRBJ2-7; D gene: TRBD2; V gene: TRBV2; clone size: medium-sized; CDR3 protein: CASTWTSGRRELSYEQYF; CDR3 DNA: TGTGCCAGCACCTGGACTAGCGGGAGAAGGGAACTCTCCTACGAGCAGTACTTC
J gene: TRBJ1-1; D gene: TRBD1; V gene: TRBV7-9; clone size: .; CDR3 protein: CASSLTGGTEAFF; CDR3 DNA: TGTGCCAGCAGCTTAACAGGGGGCACTGAAGCTTTCTTT
J gene: TRBJ2-5; D gene: .; V gene: TRBV6-5; clone size: .; CDR3 protein: CASGTGLETQYF; CDR3 DNA: TGTGCCAGCGGTACAGGGCTGGAGACCCAGTACTTC
J gene: TRBJ1-4; D gene: .; V gene: TRBV28; clone size: .; CDR3 protein: CASSPDGEKLFF; CDR3 DNA: TGTGCCAGCAGTCCCGATGGCGAAAAACTGTTTTTT
J gene: TRBJ1-6; D gene: .; V gene: TRBV7-2; clone size: .; CDR3 protein: CASSLGGDSYNSPLHF; CDR3 DNA: TGTGCCAGCAGCTTGGGAGGGGACTCCTATAATTCACCCCTCCACTTT
J gene: TRBJ2-3; D gene: .; V gene: TRBV9; clone size: once; CDR3 protein: CASSPRGGGSPDTQYF; CDR3 DNA: TGTGCCAGCAGCCCGCGAGGTGGGGGCAGTCCAGATACGCAGTATTTT